A single sample is the source of the 26 T cell receptor beta chains below, sequenced in a study of cytomegalovirus exposure and HLA in healthy donors. It was with 60 Vbeta and 13 Jbeta primers that the PCR ran. Using immunoSEQ multiplex PCR, the repertoire was profiled, and TCRdb retains in-frame clones only, with some absent. Of about 130,000 clones listed, roughly three quarters were seen once; the top ten hold over 1.3%. The source material was PBMCs. The source of these receptors is a woman in her 40s in good health and CMV-seronegative.

CDR3 sequence: CSANPSEQFF. In DNA form, the CDR3 reads TGCAGTGCTAATCCCAGTGAGCAGTTCTTC. The chain has TRBV20-1 and TRBJ2-1; D is undetermined. Germline V gene lookup returns CDR1 DFQATT and CDR2 SNEGSKA (reference sequence). Trimming left V 4 bases short and J 9 bases short, with 7 bases between. This CDR3 spans 10 amino acids.

The gene calls are TRBV18 and TRBJ2-6; 7 nucleotides align to TRBD1. This CDR3 comprises 15 residues. Germline V lookup: CDR1 KGHSH, CDR2 LQKENI. J gave up 4 bases and V 10 bases, and 10 bases lay outside the gene matches. CDR3 protein: CATLTGAIGANVLTF. The DNA for the CDR3 is TGTGCCACCTTAACAGGGGCGATCGGGGCCAACGTCCTGACTTTC.

The J gene is TRBJ1-1, the V gene TRBV5-6; no firm D call. Germline V gene data show CDR1 as SGHDT and CDR2 as YYEEEE. V was shortened by 4 bases and J by 0 bases, with 4 bases between the two germline ends. This CDR3 comprises 12 residues. CDR3 sequence: CASSLLNTEAFF. CDR3 in DNA: TGTGCCAGCAGCCTATTGAACACTGAAGCTTTCTTT.

The chain is built from TRBV5-4 and TRBJ2-7, with 7 bases fitting TRBD1. V shed 4 bases, J shed 9 bases, and the junction held 13 bases outside the gene matches. In germline, CDR1 is SGHNT, CDR2 YYREEE (reference sequence). CDR3 length equals 14 residues. As DNA, the CDR3 is TGTGCCAGCAGCCGACAGGGTGGGTTTCATGGGCAGTACTTC. The encoded protein is CASSRQGGFHGQYF.

This clone has just a few counts. The chain carries TRBV28 and TRBJ1-2, with D possibly being TRBD1 (5 bases). Trimming took 1 base from V and 7 from J, leaving 10 bases between them. Germline CDR1 MDHEN, CDR2 SYDVKM. CDR3 length: 13 amino acids. CDR3 coding DNA: TGTGCCAGCAGTTTATACACAACAGGTGGCTACACCTTC. Translated: CASSLYTTGGYTF.

This chain links TRBV5-1 with TRBJ1-1, with 12 bases that match TRBD1. This CDR3 region has 16 residues. V trimming: 4 bases; J trimming: 4 bases; junction bases outside the gene matches: 8. In germline, CDR1 is SGHRS, CDR2 YFSETQ. CDR3 nucleotides: TGCGCCAGCAGCCCCTTAGGGACAGGGGGCGGCACTGAAGCTTTCTTT. Its protein product is CASSPLGTGGGTEAFF.

This sequence joins TRBV7-9 and TRBJ2-2, with no clear D. V was clipped by 5 bases and J by 4 bases, with 14 bases between them. Germline lookup yields CDR1 SEHNR and CDR2 FQNEAQ (reference sequence). The CDR3 runs to 15 residues. This CDR3 reads CASSQVGRTTGELFF. In nucleotides, the CDR3 is TGTGCCAGCAGCCAAGTGGGCCGTACCACCGGGGAGCTGTTTTTT.

This clone was found once. V usage is TRBV4-3 and J usage is TRBJ1-1, with D possibly matching TRBD1 (5 bases). The CDR3 length is 17 residues. CDR1 is LGHNA, CDR2 YSLEER, per germline. V shed 4 bases and J shed 0 bases, with 18 bases lying between them. CDR3 in DNA: TGCGCCAGCAGCCGCGGTAGGGGCGGTCCCCTGAACACTGAAGCTTTCTTT. This gives the protein CASSRGRGGPLNTEAFF.

The chain carries TRBV6-1 and TRBJ2-3, with 9 bases lining up with TRBD2. The CDR3 has 14 residues. Trimming took 3 bases from V and 6 from J; bases not matched to a gene: 4. Germline CDR1 reads MNHNS; CDR2 reads SASEGT. The CDR3: CASSERGGLDTQYF. For the CDR3, the DNA is TGTGCCAGCAGTGAGCGGGGGGGCCTTGATACGCAGTATTTT.

This sequence joins TRBV29-1 and TRBJ2-7; D not certain. V was cut by 4 bases and J by 0 bases, with 10 bases left in between. Germline V gene data show CDR1 as SQVTM and CDR2 as ANQGSEA. This CDR3 has 13 amino acids. CDR3 sequence: CSVGQASSYEQYF. Written as DNA, the CDR3 is TGCAGCGTTGGGCAGGCCAGCTCCTACGAGCAGTACTTC.

The chain couples TRBV27 to TRBJ1-1, with D unresolved. This CDR3 has 14 residues. Trimming shortened V by 5 bases and J by 4 bases, and 14 bases separated the two germline ends. In germline, CDR1 is MNHEY, CDR2 SMNVEV (reference sequence). CDR3 nucleotide sequence: TGTGCCAGCAGTCTTGGAGGGTTCAGCACTGAAGCTTTCTTT. It is translated as CASSLGGFSTEAFF.

This clone was picked up a small number of times. This chain connects TRBV6-5 to TRBJ2-2; 7 bases line up with TRBD1. Germline V CDR1 and CDR2: MNHEY, SVGAGI. V was pared by 7 bases and J by 8 bases, with 7 bases of the junction left unmatched. This CDR3 comprises 13 residues. The CDR3 nucleotides read TGTGCCAGCAACAACAGGGGTACAGGGGAGCTGTTTTTT. As protein: CASNNRGTGELFF.

The chain is built from TRBV27 and TRBJ1-4; tentative D call: TRBD1 (6 bases). The V gene's germline CDR1 is MNHEY and CDR2 SMNVEV (reference sequence). This CDR3 is built from 12 residues. The V end lost 1 base, the J end lost 12 bases, and 9 bases lay between the germline ends. DNA of the CDR3: TGTGCCAGCAGTTTATTAGGGGGAGAACTGTTTTTT. It translates to CASSLLGGELFF.

This chain connects TRBV7-3 to TRBJ2-7; the D gene is possibly TRBD2 (6 bases). CDR3 length: 16 amino acids. In germline, CDR1 is SGHTA, CDR2 FQGTGA. V lost 5 bases, J lost 6 bases, and 23 bases lay in between. CDR3 loop: CASSKGLSRGLGEQYF. In DNA form, the CDR3 reads TGTGCCAGCAGCAAAGGGCTATCTCGGGGGTTAGGCGAGCAGTACTTC.

This clone has more than one count but fewer than ten. V and J are TRBV6-1 and TRBJ1-2; the match to TRBD1 covers 7 bases. The germline V gene encodes CDR1 MNHNS and CDR2 SASEGT. Germline trimming cut 10 bases from V and 0 bases from J; bases unmatched to any gene: 8. The CDR3 extends over 14 amino acids. The CDR3 DNA sequence: TGTGCCACCCAGCCAGGGGGAACTAACTATGGCTACACCTTC. Its translation: CATQPGGTNYGYTF.

The chain employs TRBV6-5 and TRBJ2-7, with 8 bases fitting TRBD1. The V and J ends lost 5 bases and 2 bases, in that order; junction bases with no gene match: 5. Germline CDR1 reads MNHEY; CDR2 reads SVGAGI. This CDR3 is 14 amino acids long. CDR3 residues: CASSAGTGTYEQYF. CDR3 nucleotides: TGTGCCAGCAGTGCCGGGACAGGAACCTACGAGCAGTACTTC.

The CDR3 DNA sequence: TGTGCCAGCAGTTTAGACGTAGGGGTTAACTATGGCTACACCTTC. Protein: CASSLDVGVNYGYTF. V is TRBV28 and J is TRBJ1-2; TRBD1 is a possible D gene (5 bases). CDR3 length: 15 residues. Per the germline V gene, CDR1 is MDHEN and CDR2 is SYDVKM. Trimming cost V 2 bases and J 1 base, with 11 bases left between them.

In this sample, this clone turned up once. The chain links TRBV19 to TRBJ1-6, with 9 positions matching TRBD1. V shed 6 bases, J shed 9 bases, and the junction held 9 bases outside the gene matches. The germline CDR1 and CDR2 sequences are LNHDA and SQIVND (reference sequence). This CDR3 is 15 amino acids long. As DNA, the CDR3 is TGTGCCAGTAGAGCTCTGGACAGGGGTACTTCACCCCTCCACTTT. Its translation: CASRALDRGTSPLHF.

The chain uses TRBV27 and TRBJ1-2; 9 nucleotides align to TRBD1. The length of the CDR3 is 13 residues. Germline CDR1 is MNHEY and CDR2 is SMNVEV (reference sequence). The V gene end was trimmed by 6 bases and the J gene end by 7 bases; junction bases not matched to a gene: 6. CDR3 in DNA: TGTGCCAGCAGCCTCACAGGGGGCAGTGGCTACACCTTC. This translates into CASSLTGGSGYTF.

The rearrangement joins TRBV27 to TRBJ1-3; 7 bases match TRBD1. The V and J ends lost 5 bases and 1 base, in that order; junction bases with no gene match: 5. From germline, CDR1 is MNHEY and CDR2 SMNVEV (reference sequence). The length of the CDR3 is 15 residues. The CDR3 is CASSPQGGSGNTIYF. CDR3 coding DNA: TGTGCCAGCAGTCCCCAGGGGGGTTCTGGAAACACCATATATTTT.

This clone was seen a few times. J is TRBJ2-3 and V is TRBV5-1, with D perhaps TRBD1 (6 bases). The germline V and J ends were trimmed by 0 bases and 0 bases, with 11 bases remaining between them. CDR3 length: 16 residues. Germline CDR1 SGHRS, CDR2 YFSETQ. The CDR3 nucleotides read TGCGCCAGCAGCTTGGCCTCGAGGGGGAGCACAGATACGCAGTATTTT. Residues: CASSLASRGSTDTQYF.

The chain has TRBV2 and TRBJ2-7, with a possible D match to TRBD1 (5 bases). Trimming took off 1 base at V and 7 bases at J, with 14 bases between the two ends. This CDR3 is 14 amino acids long. CDR1 and CDR2 (germline): SNHLY, FYNNEI. In DNA, the CDR3 is TGTGCCAGCAGTGAAGGCAGGGTCCGGCGGGAGCAGTACTTC. Encoded protein: CASSEGRVRREQYF.

V and J are TRBV25-1 and TRBJ1-6, with 12 bases identical to TRBD1. The CDR3 extends over 15 amino acids. Germline CDR1 and CDR2: MGHDK and SYGVNS. V shed 2 bases and J 9 bases; nucleotides not matched to a gene: 2. The DNA of the CDR3 is TGTGCCAGCAGTGAAGGGGGACAGGGGGCTTCACCCCTCCACTTT. Translation gives CASSEGGQGASPLHF.

The rearrangement uses TRBV15 and TRBJ2-5; 8 positions agree with TRBD1. This CDR3 region has 16 residues. Germline lookup yields CDR1 LNHNV and CDR2 YYDKDF (reference sequence). V was pared by 1 base and J by 4 bases, with 8 bases of the junction left unmatched. The DNA of the CDR3 is TGTGCCACCAGCAGAGGGACACAGGGGGTTGGAGAGACCCAGTACTTC. As protein: CATSRGTQGVGETQYF.

The chain links TRBV10-1 to TRBJ1-2; no reliable D call. This CDR3 has 16 amino acids. Trimming stripped 4 bases from V and 4 bases from J, with 19 bases between. From germline, CDR1 is WNHNN and CDR2 SYGVQD (reference sequence). The CDR3: CASSVRGVPPTYGYTF. The CDR3, as DNA: TGCGCCAGCAGTGTGAGAGGAGTCCCACCGACCTATGGCTACACCTTC.

The J gene is TRBJ1-6, the V gene TRBV7-9; 9 bases map to TRBD1. Per germline, CDR1 SEHNR and CDR2 FQNEAQ (reference sequence). The length of the CDR3 is 18 residues. The ends lost 0 bases at V and 7 bases at J; junction bases unmatched: 10. Here the CDR3 DNA reads TGTGCCAGCAGCTTAGCGCAAGACAGGGGGTTGGGGAATTCACCCCTCCACTTT. It specifies CASSLAQDRGLGNSPLHF.